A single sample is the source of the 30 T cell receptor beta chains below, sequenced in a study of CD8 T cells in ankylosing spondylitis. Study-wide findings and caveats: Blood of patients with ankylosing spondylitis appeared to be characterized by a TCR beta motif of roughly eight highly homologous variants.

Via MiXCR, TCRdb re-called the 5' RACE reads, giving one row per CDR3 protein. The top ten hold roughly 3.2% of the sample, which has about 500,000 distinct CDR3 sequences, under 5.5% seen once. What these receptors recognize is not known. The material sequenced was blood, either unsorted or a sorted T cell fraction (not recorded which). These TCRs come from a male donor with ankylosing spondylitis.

The CDR3 DNA follows: TGTGCCAGCTCACCGGCCAACAGGGGGAATTCACCCCTCCACTTT. Amino acids: CASSPANRGNSPLHF. The chain recombines TRBV18 with TRBJ1-6, with 8 nucleotides matching TRBD1. CDR3 length: 15 residues. Germline CDR1 and CDR2: KGHSH and LQKENI. Germline trimming cut 3 bases from V and 7 bases from J; bases unmatched to any gene: 5.

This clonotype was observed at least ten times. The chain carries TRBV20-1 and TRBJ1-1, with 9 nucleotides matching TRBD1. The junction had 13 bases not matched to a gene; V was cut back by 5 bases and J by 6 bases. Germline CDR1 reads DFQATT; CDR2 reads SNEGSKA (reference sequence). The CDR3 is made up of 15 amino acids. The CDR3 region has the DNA TGCAGTGCTGATAACCGGGACAGGGCTGACCCTGAAGCTTTCTTT. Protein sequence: CSADNRDRADPEAFF.

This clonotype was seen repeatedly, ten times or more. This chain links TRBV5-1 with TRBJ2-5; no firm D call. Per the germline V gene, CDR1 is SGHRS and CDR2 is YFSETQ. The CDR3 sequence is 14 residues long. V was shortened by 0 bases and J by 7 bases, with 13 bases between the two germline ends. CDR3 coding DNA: TGCGCCAGCAGCTTGGTTGGTTTAGAGGTGACCCAGTACTTC. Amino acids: CASSLVGLEVTQYF.

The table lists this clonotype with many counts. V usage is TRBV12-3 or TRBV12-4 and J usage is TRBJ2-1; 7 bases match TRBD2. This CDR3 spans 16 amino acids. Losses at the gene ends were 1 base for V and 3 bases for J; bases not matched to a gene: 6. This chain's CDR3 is CASSLVFGGGYNEQFF. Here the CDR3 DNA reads TGTGCCAGCAGTTTAGTCTTTGGCGGGGGCTACAATGAGCAGTTCTTC.

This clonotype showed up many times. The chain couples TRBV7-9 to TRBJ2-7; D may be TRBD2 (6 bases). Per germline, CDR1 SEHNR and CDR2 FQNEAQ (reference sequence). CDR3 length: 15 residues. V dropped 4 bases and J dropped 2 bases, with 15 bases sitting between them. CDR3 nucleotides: TGTGCCAGCAGCTCGATGGGCGGGGTCGCCTACGAGCAGTACTTC. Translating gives CASSSMGGVAYEQYF.

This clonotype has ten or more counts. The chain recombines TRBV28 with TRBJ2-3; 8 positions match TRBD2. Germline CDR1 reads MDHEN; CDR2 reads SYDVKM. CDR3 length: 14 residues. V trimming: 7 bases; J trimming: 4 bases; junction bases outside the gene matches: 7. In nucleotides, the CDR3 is TGTGCCAGCAAAGCGGGGGCTGGACCAGATACGCAGTATTTT. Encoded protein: CASKAGAGPDTQYF.

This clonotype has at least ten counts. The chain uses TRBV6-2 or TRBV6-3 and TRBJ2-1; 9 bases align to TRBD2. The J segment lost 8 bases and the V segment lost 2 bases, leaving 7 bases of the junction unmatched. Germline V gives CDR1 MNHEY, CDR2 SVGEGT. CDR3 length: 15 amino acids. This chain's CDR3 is CASSYPGLAEDEQFF. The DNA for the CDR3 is TGTGCCAGCAGTTACCCGGGACTAGCTGAAGATGAGCAGTTCTTC.

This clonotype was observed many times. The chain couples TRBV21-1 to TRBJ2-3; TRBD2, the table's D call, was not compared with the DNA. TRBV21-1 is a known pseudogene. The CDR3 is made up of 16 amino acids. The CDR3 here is CANFGVLANLRDTQYF. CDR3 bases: TGTGCCAACTTCGGGGTACTAGCTAACCTAAGAGATACGCAGTATTTT.

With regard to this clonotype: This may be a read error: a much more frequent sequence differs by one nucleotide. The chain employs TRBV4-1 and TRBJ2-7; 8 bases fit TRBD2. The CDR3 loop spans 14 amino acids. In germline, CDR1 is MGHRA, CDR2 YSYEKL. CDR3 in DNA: TGCGCCGGCAGCCAGGACGGGAGGGGATACGAGCAGTACTTC. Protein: CAGSQDGRGYEQYF.

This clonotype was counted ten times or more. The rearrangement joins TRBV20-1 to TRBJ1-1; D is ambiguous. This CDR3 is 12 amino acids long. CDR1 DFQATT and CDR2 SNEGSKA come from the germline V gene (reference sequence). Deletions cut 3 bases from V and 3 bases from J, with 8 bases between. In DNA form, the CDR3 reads TGCAGTGCTAGTGAGTCGTACACTGAAGCTTTCTTT. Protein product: CSASESYTEAFF.

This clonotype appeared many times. This CDR3 reads CASSYEPGLADTDTQYF. In DNA form, the CDR3 reads TGTGCCAGCAGTTACGAGCCTGGACTAGCGGACACAGATACGCAGTATTTT. The V gene is TRBV6-2 or TRBV6-3, the J gene TRBJ2-3; 10 nucleotides match TRBD2. The V gene end was trimmed by 2 bases and the J gene end by 2 bases; junction bases not matched to a gene: 7. The germline V gene has CDR1 MNHEY and CDR2 SVGEGT. This CDR3 is built from 17 residues.

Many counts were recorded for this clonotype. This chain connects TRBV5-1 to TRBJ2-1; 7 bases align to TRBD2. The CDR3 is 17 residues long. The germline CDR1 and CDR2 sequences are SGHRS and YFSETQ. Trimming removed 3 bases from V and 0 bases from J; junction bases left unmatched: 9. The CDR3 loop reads CASSSGTTWPSYNEQFF. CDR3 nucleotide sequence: TGCGCCAGCAGCTCTGGGACTACTTGGCCCTCCTACAATGAGCAGTTCTTC.

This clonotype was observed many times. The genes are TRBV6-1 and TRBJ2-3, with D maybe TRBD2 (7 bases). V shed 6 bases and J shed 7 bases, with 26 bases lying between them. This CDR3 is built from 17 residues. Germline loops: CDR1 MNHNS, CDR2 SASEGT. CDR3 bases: TGTGCCAGCAGCCCCCACAATGCGGGGGCGCTCCGTAATACGCAGTATTTT. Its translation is CASSPHNAGALRNTQYF.

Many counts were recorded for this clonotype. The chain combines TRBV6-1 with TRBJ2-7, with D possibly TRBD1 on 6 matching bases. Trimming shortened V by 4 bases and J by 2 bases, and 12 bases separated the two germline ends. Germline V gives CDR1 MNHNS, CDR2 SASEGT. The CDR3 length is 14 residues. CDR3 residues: CASSGTQGPYEQYF. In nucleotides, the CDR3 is TGTGCCAGCAGTGGAACCCAGGGGCCCTACGAGCAGTACTTC.

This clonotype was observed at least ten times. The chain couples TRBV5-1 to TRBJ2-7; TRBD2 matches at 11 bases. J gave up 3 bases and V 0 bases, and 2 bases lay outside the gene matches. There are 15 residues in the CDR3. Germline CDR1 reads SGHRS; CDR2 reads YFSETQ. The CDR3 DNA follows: TGCGCCAGCAGCTTGGTCGGGACTAGCGGCTACGAGCAGTACTTC. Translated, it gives CASSLVGTSGYEQYF.

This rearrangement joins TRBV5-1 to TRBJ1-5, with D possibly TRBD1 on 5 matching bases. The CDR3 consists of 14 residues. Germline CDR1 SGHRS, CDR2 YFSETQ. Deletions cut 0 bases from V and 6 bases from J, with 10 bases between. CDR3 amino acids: CASSLEGAGQPQHF. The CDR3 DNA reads TGCGCCAGCAGCTTGGAAGGGGCAGGTCAGCCCCAGCATTTT.

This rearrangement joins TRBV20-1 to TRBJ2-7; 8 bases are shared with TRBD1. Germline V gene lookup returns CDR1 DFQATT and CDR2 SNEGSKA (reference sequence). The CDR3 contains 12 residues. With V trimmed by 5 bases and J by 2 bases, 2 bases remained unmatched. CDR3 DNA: TGCAGTGCTCAACAGGGGGCCTACGAGCAGTACTTC. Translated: CSAQQGAYEQYF.

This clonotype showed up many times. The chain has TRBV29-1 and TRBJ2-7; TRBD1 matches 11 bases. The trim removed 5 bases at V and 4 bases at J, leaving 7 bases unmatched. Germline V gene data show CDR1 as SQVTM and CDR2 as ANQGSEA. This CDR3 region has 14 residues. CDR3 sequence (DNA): TGCAGCGTTATAGCGGGACAGGGGGTTTACGAGCAGTACTTC. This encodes CSVIAGQGVYEQYF.

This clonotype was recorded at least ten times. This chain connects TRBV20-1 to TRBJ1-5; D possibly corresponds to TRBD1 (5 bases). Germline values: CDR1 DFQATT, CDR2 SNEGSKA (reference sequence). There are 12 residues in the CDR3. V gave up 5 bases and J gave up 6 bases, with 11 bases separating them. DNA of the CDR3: TGCAGTGCTGGGGGGAAGGGTCAGCCCCAGCATTTT. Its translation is CSAGGKGQPQHF.

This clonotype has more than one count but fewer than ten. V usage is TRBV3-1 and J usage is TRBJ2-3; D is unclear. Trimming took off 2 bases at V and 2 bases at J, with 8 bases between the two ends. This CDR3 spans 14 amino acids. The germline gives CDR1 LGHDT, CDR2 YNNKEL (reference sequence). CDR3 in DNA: TGTGCCAGCAGCCAACGCCCGACCACAGATACGCAGTATTTT. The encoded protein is CASSQRPTTDTQYF.

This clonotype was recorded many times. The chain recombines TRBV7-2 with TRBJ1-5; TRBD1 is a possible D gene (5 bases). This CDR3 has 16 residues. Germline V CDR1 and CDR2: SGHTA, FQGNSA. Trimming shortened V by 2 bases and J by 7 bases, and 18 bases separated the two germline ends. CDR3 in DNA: TGTGCCAGCAGCTTATGGGGAGGGGAGGGGAGACAGCCCCAGCATTTT. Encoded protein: CASSLWGGEGRQPQHF.

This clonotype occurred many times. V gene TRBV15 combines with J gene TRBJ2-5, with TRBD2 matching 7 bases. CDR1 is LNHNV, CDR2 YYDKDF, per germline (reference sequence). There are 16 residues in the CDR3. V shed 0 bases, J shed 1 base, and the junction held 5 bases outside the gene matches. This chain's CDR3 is CATSREVAGGQETQYF. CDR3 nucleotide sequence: TGTGCCACCAGCAGAGAGGTAGCGGGCGGCCAAGAGACCCAGTACTTC.

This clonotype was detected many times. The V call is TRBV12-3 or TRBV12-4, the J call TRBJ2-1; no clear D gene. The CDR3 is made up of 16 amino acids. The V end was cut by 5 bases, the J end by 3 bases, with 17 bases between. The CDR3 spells CASSPRRSVLYNEQFF. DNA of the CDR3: TGTGCCAGCAGTCCCCGCAGGAGCGTCCTCTACAATGAGCAGTTCTTC.

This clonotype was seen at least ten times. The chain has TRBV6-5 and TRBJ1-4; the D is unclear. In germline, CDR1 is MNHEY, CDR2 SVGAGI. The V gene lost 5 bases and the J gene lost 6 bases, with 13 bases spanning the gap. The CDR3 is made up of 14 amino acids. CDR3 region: CASSQPEWDEKLFF. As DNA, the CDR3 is TGTGCCAGCAGTCAACCCGAGTGGGATGAAAAACTGTTTTTT.

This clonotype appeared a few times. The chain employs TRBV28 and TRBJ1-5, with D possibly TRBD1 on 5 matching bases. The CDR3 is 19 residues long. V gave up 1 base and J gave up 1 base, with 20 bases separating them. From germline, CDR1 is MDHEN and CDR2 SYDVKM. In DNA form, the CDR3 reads TGTGCCAGCAGTTTATTGGGGACGCTTGAGAACCTAAGCAATCAGCCCCAGCATTTT. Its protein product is CASSLLGTLENLSNQPQHF.

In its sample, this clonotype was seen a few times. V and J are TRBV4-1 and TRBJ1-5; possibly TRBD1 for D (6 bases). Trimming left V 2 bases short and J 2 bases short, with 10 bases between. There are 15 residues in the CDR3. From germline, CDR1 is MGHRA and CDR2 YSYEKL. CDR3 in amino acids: CASSQTGTGNQPQHF. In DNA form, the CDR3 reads TGCGCCAGCAGCCAAACAGGGACGGGCAATCAGCCCCAGCATTTT.

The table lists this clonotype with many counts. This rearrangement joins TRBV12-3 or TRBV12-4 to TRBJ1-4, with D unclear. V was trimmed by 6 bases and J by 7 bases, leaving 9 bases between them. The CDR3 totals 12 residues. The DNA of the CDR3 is TGTGCCAGCAGGATCGTTGGTGAAAAACTGTTTTTT. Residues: CASRIVGEKLFF.

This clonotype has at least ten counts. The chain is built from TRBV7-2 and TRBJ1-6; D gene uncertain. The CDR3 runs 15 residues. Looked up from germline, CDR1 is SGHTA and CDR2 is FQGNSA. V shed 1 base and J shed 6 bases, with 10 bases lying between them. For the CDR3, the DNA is TGTGCCAGCAGCTTAGACCCCCGGGGTAATTCACCCCTCCACTTT. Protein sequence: CASSLDPRGNSPLHF.

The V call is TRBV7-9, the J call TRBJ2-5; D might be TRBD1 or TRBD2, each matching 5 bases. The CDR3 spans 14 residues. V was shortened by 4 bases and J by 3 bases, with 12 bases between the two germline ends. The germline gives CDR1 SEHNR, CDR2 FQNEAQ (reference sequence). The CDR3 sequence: CASSSYRDEETQYF. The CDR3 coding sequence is TGTGCCAGCAGCTCATACCGGGACGAAGAGACCCAGTACTTC. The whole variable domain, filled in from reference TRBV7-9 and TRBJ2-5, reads DTGVSQNPRHKITKRGQNVTFRCDPISEHNRLYWYRQTLGQGPEFLTYFQNEAQLEKSRLLSDRFSAERPKGSFSTLEIQRTEQGDSAMYLCASSSYRDEETQYFGPGTRLLVL.

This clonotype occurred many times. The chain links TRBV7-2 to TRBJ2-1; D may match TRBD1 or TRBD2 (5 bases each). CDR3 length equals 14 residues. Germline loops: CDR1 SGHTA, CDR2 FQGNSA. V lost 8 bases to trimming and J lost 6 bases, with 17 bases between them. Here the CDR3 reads CASAMRGASNEQFF. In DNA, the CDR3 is TGTGCCAGCGCGATGAGGGGAGCGAGCAATGAGCAGTTCTTC.